The 7 T cell receptor beta chains below all came from one sample that was sequenced in a study of blood T cell repertoires in COVID-19. The protocol was immunoSEQ multiplex PCR, while the TCRdb copy is restricted to in-frame clones and leaves out a portion. This sample has about 80,000 clones; just under 85% occur once, and the top ten carry 18%. The sequenced sample was peripheral blood. Every receptor here comes from a man at least 80 years old with active or convalescent COVID-19.

The genes are TRBV27 and TRBJ2-3, with D possibly matching TRBD1 (6 bases). In germline, CDR1 is MNHEY, CDR2 SMNVEV (reference sequence). V was shortened by 6 bases and J by 6 bases, with 16 bases between the two germline ends. The CDR3 runs to 14 residues. CDR3 protein: CASRSSGVWDTQYF. The CDR3 DNA reads as TGTGCCAGCAGGTCCTCAGGGGTTTGGGATACGCAGTATTTT.

The chain combines TRBV14 with TRBJ2-2; a possible D gene is TRBD2 (6 bases). The V gene's germline CDR1 is SGHDN and CDR2 FVKESK. The CDR3 extends over 18 amino acids. With 3 bases removed from V and 2 bases from J, the gap between germline ends came to 19 bases. CDR3 nucleotide sequence: TGTGCCAGCAGCCATTTCCGGGGGACGGCGCAAAACACCGGGGAGCTGTTTTTT. Translation gives CASSHFRGTAQNTGELFF.

The chain is built from TRBV6-1 and TRBJ1-1; D is unclear. The CDR3 runs to 13 residues. Trimming pared 1 base from V and 4 bases from J, leaving 7 bases between. Germline CDR1 and CDR2: MNHNS and SASEGT. DNA of the CDR3: TGTGCCAGCAGTGAAGACAGTATCACTGAAGCTTTCTTT. Protein sequence: CASSEDSITEAFF.

The CDR3 sequence is CASSVGRADEQYV. The CDR3 DNA reads as TGTGCCAGCAGTGTAGGTCGCGCGGACGAGCAGTACGTC. The V call is TRBV2, the J call TRBJ2-7, with D hard to call. CDR3 length: 13 residues. Germline loops: CDR1 SNHLY, CDR2 FYNNEI. Trimming shortened V by 4 bases and J by 5 bases, and 12 bases separated the two germline ends.

This clone was observed a handful of times. J is TRBJ2-5 and V is TRBV6-2 or TRBV6-3, with TRBD2 identical over 9 bases. This CDR3 comprises 18 residues. The V and J ends lost 0 bases and 5 bases, in that order; junction bases with no gene match: 13. Germline V lookup: CDR1 MNHEY, CDR2 SVGEGT. This CDR3 reads CASSYSKAERGERETQYF. The CDR3 DNA follows: TGTGCCAGCAGTTACTCGAAGGCCGAGCGGGGGGAACGTGAGACCCAGTACTTC.

The V and J genes are TRBV19 and TRBJ1-5, with 7 nucleotides matching TRBD1. Unmatched junction bases numbered 7, after V lost 2 bases and J lost 0 bases. The CDR3 has 17 residues. CDR1 LNHDA and CDR2 SQIVND come from the germline V gene (reference sequence). This chain's CDR3 is CASSISNRGGSNQPQHF. The CDR3 nucleotides are TGTGCCAGTAGTATAAGTAACAGGGGAGGTAGCAATCAGCCCCAGCATTTT.

The genes are TRBV28 and TRBJ2-5; a weak D match, TRBD2 (6 bases). V lost 10 bases, J lost 1 base, and 19 bases lay in between. The CDR3 loop spans 15 amino acids. The germline CDR1 and CDR2 sequences are MDHEN and SYDVKM. CDR3 region: CATDRGQGGQETQYF. The CDR3 DNA reads as TGTGCCACCGACCGGGGCCAGGGAGGCCAAGAGACCCAGTACTTC.